Shown below are 10 T cell receptor beta chains from a single sample sequenced in a study of OX40 agonist ivuxolimab in advanced cancers. Libraries were prepared by immunoSEQ multiplex PCR; TCRdb keeps only in-frame clonotypes and omits some of them. The profile shows under 45,000 clones, 74% of them singletons. The input for sequencing was CD4+ or CD8+ T cells sorted from blood, taken in a trial of the OX40 agonist ivuxolimab. The origin of the receptors is an adult with an advanced solid tumor such as melanoma, head and neck, liver or kidney cancer.

The chain recombines TRBV27 with TRBJ2-3; D is undetermined. Trimming pared 5 bases from V and 1 base from J, leaving 16 bases between. Germline V gene lookup returns CDR1 MNHEY and CDR2 SMNVEV (reference sequence). The CDR3 runs 16 residues. The CDR3 region is CASSRLSTPGTDTQYF. The CDR3 DNA is TGTGCCAGCAGTCGGCTCTCTACGCCGGGCACAGATACGCAGTATTTT.

The chain couples TRBV9 to TRBJ2-2, with 8 bases aligning to TRBD2. The V gene's germline CDR1 is SGDLS and CDR2 YYNGEE. The CDR3 covers 15 residues. J lost 6 bases, V lost 2 bases, and 6 bases had no gene match. The CDR3 spells CASSVSGLEAGELFF. DNA of the CDR3: TGTGCCAGCAGCGTCTCGGGACTAGAAGCCGGGGAGCTGTTTTTT.

The chain combines TRBV5-4 with TRBJ2-1; possible D gene TRBD2, 6 bases. From germline, CDR1 is SGHNT and CDR2 YYREEE (reference sequence). CDR3 length: 15 residues. With 3 bases removed from V and 3 bases from J, the gap between germline ends came to 13 bases. The CDR3 region is CASSSGLTNYNEQFF. CDR3 nucleotide sequence: TGTGCCAGCAGCTCGGGACTCACTAACTACAATGAGCAGTTCTTC.

V usage is TRBV11-2 and J usage is TRBJ2-7; D might be TRBD1 (5 bases). Germline CDR1 is SGHAT and CDR2 is FQNNGV. The CDR3 extends over 13 amino acids. The V gene lost 3 bases and the J gene lost 5 bases, with 11 bases spanning the gap. This CDR3 is CASSLTVRDEQYF. CDR3 bases: TGTGCCAGCAGCTTGACAGTCCGGGACGAGCAGTACTTC.

This clone was counted between two and nine times. The chain has TRBV7-9 and TRBJ1-1, with 9 bases fitting TRBD1. The CDR3 totals 14 residues. Per the germline V gene, CDR1 is SEHNR and CDR2 is FQNEAQ (reference sequence). J lost 1 base, V lost 4 bases, and 1 base had no gene match. CDR3 residues: CASSSGQGNTEAFF. CDR3 DNA: TGTGCCAGCAGCTCGGGACAGGGGAACACTGAAGCTTTCTTT.

This clone was seen more than once but under ten times. This chain's CDR3 is CASNLLVRDTQYF. CDR3 DNA sequence: TGTGCCAGCAACCTCCTAGTGAGGGATACGCAGTATTTT. The chain uses TRBV2 and TRBJ2-3; D remains ambiguous. Germline-derived CDR1 and CDR2 are SNHLY and FYNNEI. The CDR3 runs to 13 residues. V was clipped by 7 bases and J by 6 bases, with 14 bases between them.

A single count supports this clone. The chain combines TRBV5-4 with TRBJ1-2; 7 nucleotides line up with TRBD1. J gave up 10 bases and V 4 bases, and 7 bases lay outside the gene matches. The germline V gene has CDR1 SGHNT and CDR2 YYREEE (reference sequence). This CDR3 has 12 residues. CDR3 protein: CASSTPGTDYTF. DNA of the CDR3: TGTGCCAGCAGCACCCCCGGGACAGACTACACCTTC.

This chain connects TRBV5-1 to TRBJ1-1, with D hard to call. Germline loops: CDR1 SGHRS, CDR2 YFSETQ. The V and J ends lost 7 bases and 5 bases respectively, with 15 bases between them. CDR3 size: 13 residues. The CDR3 spells CASSNRGETEAFF. DNA for the CDR3: TGCGCCAGCTCGAACCGGGGAGAAACTGAAGCTTTCTTT.

This chain uses TRBV2 with TRBJ1-1; 8 nucleotides agree with TRBD1. The CDR3 runs to 12 residues. Germline V CDR1 and CDR2: SNHLY, FYNNEI. V shed 8 bases, J shed 7 bases, and the junction held 6 bases outside the gene matches. CDR3 nucleotides: TGTGCCAGCCGACAGGGGCCATTTGAAGCTTTCTTT. It specifies CASRQGPFEAFF.

This chain connects TRBV19 to TRBJ1-2, with a possible D match to TRBD1 (6 bases). Trimming shortened V by 6 bases and J by 2 bases, and 10 bases separated the two germline ends. The CDR3 is 13 amino acids. Germline loops: CDR1 LNHDA, CDR2 SQIVND (reference sequence). The CDR3 here is CASSRGINYGYTF. Written as DNA, the CDR3 is TGTGCCAGTAGCAGGGGCATAAACTATGGCTACACCTTC.